This T cell receptor beta chain was captured by sequencing in a study of blood T cell repertoires in COVID-19. Overall study: There were acute and convalescent COVID-19 samples, and they came from the United States, Italy and Spain.

Seattle patients were enrolled while actively infected and followed longitudinally. As originally analysed: Reference gene primer amplification gave nucleated cell count estimates. Only in-frame clones appear in the TCRdb table, and some are missing; sequencing was by immunoSEQ multiplex PCR. V and J calls and clone size are copied from that table; D and trimming were computed from the DNA. The profile covers a few hundred thousand clones, with 65% to 85% appearing a single time and roughly 1.3% taken by the ten largest. The junction had 12 bases not matched to a gene; V was cut back by 1 base and J by 0 bases. This CDR3 comprises 19 residues. Looked up from germline, CDR1 is LGHNA and CDR2 is YNFKEQ.

What was sequenced was peripheral blood. This chain joins TRBV4-2 and TRBJ2-7, with 10 nucleotides matching TRBD2. This sequence originates from a woman aged 30 to 39 with COVID-19, enrolled during active disease. CDR3 loop: CASSQVKLAGVTSSYEQYF. CDR3 nucleotides: TGTGCCAGCAGCCAAGTCAAGCTAGCGGGAGTTACCAGCTCCTACGAGCAGTACTTC.